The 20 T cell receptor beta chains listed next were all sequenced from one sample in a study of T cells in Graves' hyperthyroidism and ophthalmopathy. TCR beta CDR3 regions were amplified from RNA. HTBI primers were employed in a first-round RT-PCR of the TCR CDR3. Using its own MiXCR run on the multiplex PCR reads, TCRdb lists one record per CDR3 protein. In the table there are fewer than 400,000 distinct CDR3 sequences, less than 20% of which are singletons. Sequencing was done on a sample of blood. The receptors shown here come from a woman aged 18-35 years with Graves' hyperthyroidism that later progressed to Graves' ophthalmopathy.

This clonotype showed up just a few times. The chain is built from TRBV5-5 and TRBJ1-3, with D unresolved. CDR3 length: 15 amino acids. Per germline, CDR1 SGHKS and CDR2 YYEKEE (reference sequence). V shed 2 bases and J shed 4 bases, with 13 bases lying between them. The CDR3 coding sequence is TGTGCCAGCAGCTTAGCATCGGAGTTCGGAAACACCATATATTTT. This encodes CASSLASEFGNTIYF. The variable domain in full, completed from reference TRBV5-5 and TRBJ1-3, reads DAGVTQSPTHLIKTRGQQVTLRCSPISGHKSVSWYQQVLGQGPQFIFQYYEKEERGRGNFPDRFSARQFPNYSSELNVNALLLGDSALYLCASSLASEFGNTIYFGEGSWLTVV.

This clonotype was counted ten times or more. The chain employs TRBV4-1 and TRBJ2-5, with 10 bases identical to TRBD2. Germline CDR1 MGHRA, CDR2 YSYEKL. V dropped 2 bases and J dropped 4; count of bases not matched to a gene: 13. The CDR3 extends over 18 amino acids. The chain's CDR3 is CASSQIFSRGLAVETQYF. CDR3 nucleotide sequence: TGCGCCAGCAGCCAAATCTTCTCGCGAGGACTAGCGGTAGAGACCCAGTACTTC.

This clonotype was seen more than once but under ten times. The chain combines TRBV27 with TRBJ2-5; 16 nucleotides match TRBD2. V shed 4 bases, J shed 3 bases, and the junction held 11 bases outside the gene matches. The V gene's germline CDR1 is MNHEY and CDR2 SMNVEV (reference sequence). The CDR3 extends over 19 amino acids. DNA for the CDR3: TGTGCCAGCAGTTCGACGGGACTAGCGGGAGGGCCGGCGGAAGAGACCCAGTACTTC. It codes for CASSSTGLAGGPAEETQYF.

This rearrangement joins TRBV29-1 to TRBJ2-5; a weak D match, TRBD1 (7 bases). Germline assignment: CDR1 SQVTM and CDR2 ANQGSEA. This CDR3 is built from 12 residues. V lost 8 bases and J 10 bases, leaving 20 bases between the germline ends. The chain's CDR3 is CSSRDSLGGQYF. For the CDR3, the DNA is TGCAGCTCCCGGGACAGCTTGGGGGGCCAGTACTTC.

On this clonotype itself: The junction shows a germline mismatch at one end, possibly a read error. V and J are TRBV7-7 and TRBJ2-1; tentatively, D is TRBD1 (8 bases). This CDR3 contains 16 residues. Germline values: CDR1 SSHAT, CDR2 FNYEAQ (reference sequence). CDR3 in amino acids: CASSTGGTTGVDDQFF. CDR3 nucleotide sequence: TGTGCTAGCAGCACAGGGGGGACTACGGGAGTGGATGATCAGTTCTTC.

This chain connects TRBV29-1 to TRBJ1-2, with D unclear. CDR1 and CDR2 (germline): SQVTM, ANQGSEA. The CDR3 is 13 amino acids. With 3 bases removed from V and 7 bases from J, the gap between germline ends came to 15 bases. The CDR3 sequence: CSVERSTSSGYTF. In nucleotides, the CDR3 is TGCAGCGTTGAGCGATCGACCTCTTCTGGCTACACCTTC. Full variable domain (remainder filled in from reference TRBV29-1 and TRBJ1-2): SAVISQKPSRDICQRGTSLTIQCQVDSQVTMMFWYRQQPGQSLTLIATANQGSEATYESGFVIDKFPISRPNLTFSTLTVSNMSPEDSSIYLCSVERSTSSGYTFGSGTRLTVV.

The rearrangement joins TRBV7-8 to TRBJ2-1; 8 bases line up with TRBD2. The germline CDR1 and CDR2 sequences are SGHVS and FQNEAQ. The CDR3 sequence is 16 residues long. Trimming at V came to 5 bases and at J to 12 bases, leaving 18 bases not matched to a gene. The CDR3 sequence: CASSHRTSPFGDGQFF. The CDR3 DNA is TGTGCCAGCAGCCACCGGACTAGCCCCTTCGGGGATGGGCAGTTCTTC.

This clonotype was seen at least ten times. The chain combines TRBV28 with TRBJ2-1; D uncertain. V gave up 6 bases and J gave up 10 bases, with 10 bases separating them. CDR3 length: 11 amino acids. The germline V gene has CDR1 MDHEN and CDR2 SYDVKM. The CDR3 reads CASSRLGEQFF. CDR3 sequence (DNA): TGTGCCAGCAGCCGGTTAGGGGAGCAGTTCTTC. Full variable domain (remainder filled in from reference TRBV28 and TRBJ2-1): DVKVTQSSRYLVKRTGEKVFLECVQDMDHENMFWYRQDPGLGLRLIYFSYDVKMKEKGDIPEGYSVSREKKERFSLILESASTNQTSMYLCASSRLGEQFFGPGTRLTVL.

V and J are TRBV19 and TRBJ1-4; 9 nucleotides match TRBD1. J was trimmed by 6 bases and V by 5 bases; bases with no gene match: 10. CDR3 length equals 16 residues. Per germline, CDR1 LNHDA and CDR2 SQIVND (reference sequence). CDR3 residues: CASSLGGGTGHEKLFF. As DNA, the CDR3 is TGTGCCAGTAGTCTCGGAGGAGGGACAGGGCATGAAAAACTGTTTTTT. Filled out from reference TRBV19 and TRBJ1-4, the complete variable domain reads DGGITQSPKYLFRKEGQNVTLSCEQNLNHDAMYWYRQDPGQGLRLIYYSQIVNDFQKGDIAEGYSVSREKKESFPLTVTSAQKNPTAFYLCASSLGGGTGHEKLFFGSGTQLSVL.

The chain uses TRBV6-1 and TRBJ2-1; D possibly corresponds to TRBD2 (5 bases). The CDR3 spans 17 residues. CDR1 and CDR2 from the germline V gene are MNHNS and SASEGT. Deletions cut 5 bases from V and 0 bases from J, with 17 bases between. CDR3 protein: CASSLRALTSSYNEQFF. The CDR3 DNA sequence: TGTGCCAGCAGTTTGAGGGCGCTCACAAGCTCCTACAATGAGCAGTTCTTC.

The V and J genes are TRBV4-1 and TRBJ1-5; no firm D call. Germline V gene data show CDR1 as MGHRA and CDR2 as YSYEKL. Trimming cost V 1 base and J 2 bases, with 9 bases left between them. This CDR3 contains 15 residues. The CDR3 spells CASSQGGWGNQPQHF. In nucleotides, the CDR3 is TGCGCCAGCAGCCAAGGGGGATGGGGCAATCAGCCCCAGCATTTT.

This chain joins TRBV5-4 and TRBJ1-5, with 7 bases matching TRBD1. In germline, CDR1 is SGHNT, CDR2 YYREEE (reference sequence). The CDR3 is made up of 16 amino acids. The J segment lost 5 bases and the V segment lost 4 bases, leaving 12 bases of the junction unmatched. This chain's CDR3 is CASSHGPPGTDQPQHF. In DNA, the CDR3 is TGTGCCAGCAGCCATGGACCACCCGGGACAGATCAGCCCCAGCATTTT.

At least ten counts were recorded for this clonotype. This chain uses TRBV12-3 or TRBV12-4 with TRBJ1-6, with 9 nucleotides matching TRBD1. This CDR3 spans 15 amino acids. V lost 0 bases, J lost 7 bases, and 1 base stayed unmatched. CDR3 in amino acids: CASSLAGTGNSPLHF. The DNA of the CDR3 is TGTGCCAGCAGTTTAGCCGGGACAGGGAATTCACCCCTCCACTTT.

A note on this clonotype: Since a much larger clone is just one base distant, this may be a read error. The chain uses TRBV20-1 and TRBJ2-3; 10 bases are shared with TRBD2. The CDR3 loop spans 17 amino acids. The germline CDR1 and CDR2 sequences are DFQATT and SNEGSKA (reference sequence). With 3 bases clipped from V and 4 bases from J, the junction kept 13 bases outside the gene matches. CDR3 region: CSASLSLAGVGSDTQYF. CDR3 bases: TGCAGTGCTAGCTTATCGCTAGCGGGAGTTGGCTCAGATACGCAGTATTTT.

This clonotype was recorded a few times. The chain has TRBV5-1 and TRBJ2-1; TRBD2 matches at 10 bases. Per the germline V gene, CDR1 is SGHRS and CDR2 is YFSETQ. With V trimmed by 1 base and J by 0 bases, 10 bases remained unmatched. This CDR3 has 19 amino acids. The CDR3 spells CASSLNPRSGRSSYNEQFF. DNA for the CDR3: TGCGCCAGCAGCTTGAACCCCCGTAGCGGGAGGTCCTCCTACAATGAGCAGTTCTTC.

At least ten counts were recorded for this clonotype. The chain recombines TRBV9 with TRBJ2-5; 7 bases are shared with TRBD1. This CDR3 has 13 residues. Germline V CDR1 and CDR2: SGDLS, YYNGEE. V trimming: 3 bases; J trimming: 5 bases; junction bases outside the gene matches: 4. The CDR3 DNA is TGTGCCAGCAGCGCCCAGGGGGAGGAGACCCAGTACTTC. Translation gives CASSAQGEETQYF.

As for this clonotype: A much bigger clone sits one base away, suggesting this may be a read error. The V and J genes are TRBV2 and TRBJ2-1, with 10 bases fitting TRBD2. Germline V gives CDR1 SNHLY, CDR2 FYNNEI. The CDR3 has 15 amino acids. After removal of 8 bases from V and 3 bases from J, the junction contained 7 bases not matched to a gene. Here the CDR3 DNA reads TGTGCCAGCGGGTCTAGCGGGAGCTACTACAATGAGCAGTTCTTC. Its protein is CASGSSGSYYNEQFF.

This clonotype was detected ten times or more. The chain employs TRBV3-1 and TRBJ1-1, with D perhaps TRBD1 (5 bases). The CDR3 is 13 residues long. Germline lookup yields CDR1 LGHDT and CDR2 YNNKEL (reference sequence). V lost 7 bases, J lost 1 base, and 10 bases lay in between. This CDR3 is CASNLGGNTEAFF. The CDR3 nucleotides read TGTGCCAGCAACCTGGGGGGGAACACTGAAGCTTTCTTT.

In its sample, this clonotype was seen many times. The CDR3 nucleotides are TGCGCCAGCAGCCCTAGCCGGACTAGCGGTACCTACAATGAGCAGTTCTTC. Translated, it gives CASSPSRTSGTYNEQFF. The chain couples TRBV5-1 to TRBJ2-1; TRBD2 matches 10 bases. The CDR3 contains 17 residues. Germline lookup yields CDR1 SGHRS and CDR2 YFSETQ. Germline trimming cut 4 bases from V and 2 bases from J; bases unmatched to any gene: 9.

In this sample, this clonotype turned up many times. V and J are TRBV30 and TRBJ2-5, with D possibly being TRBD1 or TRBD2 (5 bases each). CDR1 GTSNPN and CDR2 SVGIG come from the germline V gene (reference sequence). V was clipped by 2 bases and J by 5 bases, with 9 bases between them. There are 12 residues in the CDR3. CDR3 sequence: CAWSPGTETQYF. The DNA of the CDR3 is TGTGCCTGGAGTCCAGGGACCGAGACCCAGTACTTC.